This TCR beta chain emerged from a study of PD-1 blockade in mismatch repair-deficient tumors. Looking at the study overall: Patients had eleven to twelve mismatch repair-deficient cancer types and were previously treated and progressing.

General study points: Rapid post-treatment expansion, then contraction, generally preceding radiologic response, marked tumor-resident clones.

The protocol was immunoSEQ multiplex PCR, while the TCRdb copy is restricted to in-frame clones and leaves out a portion. The sample lists 120,000 or so clones, around 87% occurring once. TCR sequencing covered a few patients who responded to pembrolizumab. Trimming removed 1 base at V and 3 bases at J, with 7 bases between. CDR1 and CDR2 from the germline V gene are SGHAT and FQNNGV. The CDR3 has 14 residues. Concerning this clone itself: The antigen remains undetermined.

The sample in question was peripheral blood, obtained 44 weeks after starting pembrolizumab. The genes are TRBV11-2 and TRBJ1-5; D is unresolved. This receptor was taken from an adult with mismatch repair-deficient cancer. The CDR3 nucleotides read TGTGCCAGCAGCTTAGGAGGGCCCAATCAGCCCCAGCATTTT. Residues: CASSLGGPNQPQHF.